This T cell receptor (beta chain) was obtained from a study of blood T cell repertoires in COVID-19. The overall study: Samples of COVID-19 (acute and convalescent) were obtained from the United States, Italy and Spain. The cDNA or gDNA used as material had been derived from T cells, B-cell-depleted T cells, or PBMCs.

The germline V and J ends were trimmed by 0 bases and 7 bases, with 14 bases remaining between them. CDR1 is SGHRS, CDR2 YFSETQ, per germline. This CDR3 has 15 residues. The method was immunoSEQ multiplex PCR; TCRdb's version includes in-frame clones alone and lacks a portion of them. Seen here are some 12,000 clones, about 92% observed once, and the top ten hold roughly 15%. This receptor was taken from a man between 70 and 80 years old with active COVID-19. The J gene is TRBJ1-5, the V gene TRBV5-1; tentatively, D is TRBD1 (6 bases). The sequenced sample consisted of peripheral blood. The CDR3 DNA reads TGCGCCAGCAGCTTGGATGGGGGCGCGAACCAGCCCCAGCATTTT. As protein: CASSLDGGANQPQHF. Together with reference TRBV5-1 and TRBJ1-5, the CDR3 gives the full variable domain: KAGVTQTPRYLIKTRGQQVTLSCSPISGHRSVSWYQQTPGQGLQFLFEYFSETQRNKGNFPGRFSGRQFSNSRSEMNVSTLELGDSALYLCASSLDGGANQPQHFGDGTRLSIL.